The next 8 T cell receptor beta chains were all read from a single sample in a study of blood T cells in healthy people across ages. Primed by a sample-barcoded 5' primer and a J-beta primer mix, a second PCR proceeded for roughly 6 to 12 cycles. MiXCR was run by TCRdb on the 5' RACE reads, yielding one entry per CDR3 protein. The data show some 780,000 distinct CDR3 sequences, with roughly three fifths seen just once and 20% to 30% held by the top ten. The sequencing sample was made of blood. The receptors were gathered from a man between 40 and 49 years old in good health.

This clonotype has just a few counts. The chain couples TRBV6-1 to TRBJ2-1, with TRBD1 as a possible D gene (6 bases). V shed 7 bases and J shed 0 bases, with 13 bases lying between them. The CDR3 is 15 residues long. Germline assignment: CDR1 MNHNS and CDR2 SASEGT. Written as DNA, the CDR3 is TGTGCCAGCACCTCAACCAGGGGCTCCTACAATGAGCAGTTCTTC. Translation: CASTSTRGSYNEQFF.

The genes are TRBV11-2 and TRBJ1-4, with D possibly TRBD1 on 6 matching bases. Trimming pared 11 bases from V and 8 bases from J, leaving 18 bases between. Germline V CDR1 and CDR2: SGHAT, FQNNGV. The CDR3 runs 13 residues. CDR3 in amino acids: CAGQRGRGEKLFF. DNA of the CDR3: TGTGCCGGCCAACGGGGAAGGGGGGAAAAACTGTTTTTT.

This clonotype has more than one count but fewer than ten. J is TRBJ2-7 and V is TRBV27, with D unclear. The CDR3 runs to 14 residues. V gave up 3 bases and J gave up 1 base, with 10 bases separating them. The germline V gene has CDR1 MNHEY and CDR2 SMNVEV (reference sequence). The CDR3 DNA follows: TGTGCCAGCAGTTTCCAGGCGCAGTCCTACGAGCAGTACTTC. This gives the protein CASSFQAQSYEQYF.

The chain carries TRBV20-1 and TRBJ2-4; a weak D match, TRBD1 (6 bases). There are 15 residues in the CDR3. Germline values: CDR1 DFQATT, CDR2 SNEGSKA (reference sequence). Trimming shortened V by 3 bases and J by 1 base, and 13 bases separated the two germline ends. This CDR3 is CSASQGRVAKNIQYF. The DNA of the CDR3 is TGCAGTGCTAGTCAGGGGAGAGTGGCCAAAAACATTCAGTACTTC.

The CDR3 DNA follows: TGTGCCAGCAGGGGGACCACAGATACGCAGTATTTT. It encodes CASRGTTDTQYF. The chain combines TRBV7-6 with TRBJ2-3; perhaps D is TRBD1 or TRBD2 (5 bases each). The CDR3 covers 12 residues. The V end lost 6 bases, the J end lost 2 bases, and 6 bases lay between the germline ends. CDR1 SGHVS and CDR2 FNYEAQ come from the germline V gene. Complete variable domain (other parts from reference TRBV7-6 and TRBJ2-3): GAGVSQSPRYKVTKRGQDVALRCDPISGHVSLYWYRQALGQGPEFLTYFNYEAQQDKSGLPNDRFSAERPEGSISTLTIQRTEQRDSAMYRCASRGTTDTQYFGPGTRLTVL.

The chain links TRBV4-3 to TRBJ2-7; TRBD2 matches at 8 bases. Unmatched junction bases numbered 13, after V lost 0 bases and J lost 3 bases. Germline CDR1 and CDR2: LGHNA and YSLEER. CDR3 length: 18 residues. The CDR3 spells CASSQDSPTGGASYEQYF. The CDR3 DNA reads as TGCGCCAGCAGCCAAGATTCACCCACGGGGGGGGCGAGCTACGAGCAGTACTTC.

This chain joins TRBV20-1 and TRBJ2-7; maybe TRBD2 (5 bases). The tail of the sequence fits TRBJ2-5 better, so the J call may be wrong. CDR1 is DFQATT, CDR2 SNEGSKA, per germline (reference sequence). The CDR3 is made up of 13 amino acids. CDR3 coding DNA: TGCAGTGCTTCAATACTAGTACGAGAGACCCAGTACTTC. Translating gives CSASILVRETQYF.

The rearrangement joins TRBV12-3 or TRBV12-4 to TRBJ2-1; 9 positions match TRBD2. This CDR3 region has 15 residues. The V segment lost 5 bases and the J segment 5 bases; nucleotides outside the gene matches: 7. Here the CDR3 DNA reads TGTGCCAGCAGTCTTTTAGCGGGGGATCACAATGAGCAGTTCTTC. It encodes CASSLLAGDHNEQFF.